This is a list of T cell receptor beta chains from one sample in a study of blood T cell repertoires in COVID-19. TCRdb's copy holds only in-frame clones and misses some; the assay was immunoSEQ multiplex PCR. The profile shows fewer than 80,000 clones, almost 90% of them singletons. Sequencing used peripheral blood. The receptors derive from a man over 45 with acute or convalescent COVID-19. The CDR3 runs from the conserved cysteine through the conserved F or W. Each record gives: CDR3 length, J gene, D gene, V gene, clone size, CDR3 DNA, CDR3 protein. The D gene is left open where the match is weak. Expanded clones are given a class, and other clones once, few, many or no size at all.

13	TRBJ1-2	TRBD1	TRBV6-1	-	TGTGCCAGCAGTGAAATGGCAGGGGGTGGCTACACCTTC	CASSEMAGGGYTF
13	TRBJ2-7	TRBD2	TRBV30	-	TGTGCCTCCCGGACTAGCGGGACGTACGAGCAGTACTTC	CASRTSGTYEQYF
15	TRBJ2-2	-	TRBV27	-	TGTGCCAGCCTCAAGCTGACAGCGAACACCGGGGAGCTGTTTTTT	CASLKLTANTGELFF
17	TRBJ1-6	-	TRBV5-1	few	TGCGCCAGCAGAGAAATCGCAGGCTACTCCTATAATTCACCCCTCCACTTT	CASREIAGYSYNSPLHF
15	TRBJ2-3	-	TRBV29-1	-	TGCAGCGCCCCCGGGTGGGACTCCCCCACAGATACGCAGTATTTT	CSAPGWDSPTDTQYF
13	TRBJ1-2	TRBD1	TRBV6-4	-	TGTGCCAGCAGACAGGGGCCTAACTATGGCTACACCTTC	CASRQGPNYGYTF
16	TRBJ2-1	TRBD1	TRBV6-5	-	TGTGCCAGCAGTTATTCCGGGACAGCCTCCTACAATGAGCAGTTCTTC	CASSYSGTASYNEQFF
12	TRBJ2-3	-	TRBV9	-	TGTGCCAGCAGCGTAGGCACAGGACCTCCCAATTTT	CASSVGTGPPNF
16	TRBJ1-5	TRBD1	TRBV18	-	TGTGCCAGCTCACCACCGGACAGGGAAGGCAATCAGCCCCAGCATTTT	CASSPPDREGNQPQHF
14	TRBJ2-1	TRBD2	TRBV27	once	TGTGCCAGCAGGCTAGCGGGAGCTAACAATGAGCAGTTCTTC	CASRLAGANNEQFF
15	TRBJ2-2	-	TRBV6-2/TRBV6-3	-	TGTGCCAGCAGTTCCCCGGGACTTTACACCGGGGAGCTGTTTTTT	CASSSPGLYTGELFF
14	TRBJ1-6	TRBD1	TRBV27	-	TGTGCCAGCAGCGGGGACAGGGATAATTCACCCCTCCACTTT	CASSGDRDNSPLHF
16	TRBJ2-4	-	TRBV6-1	-	TGTGCCAGCAGTGAATTTATAGGAGAGGGAGAGAGTAGTCAGTACTTC	CASSEFIGEGESSQYF